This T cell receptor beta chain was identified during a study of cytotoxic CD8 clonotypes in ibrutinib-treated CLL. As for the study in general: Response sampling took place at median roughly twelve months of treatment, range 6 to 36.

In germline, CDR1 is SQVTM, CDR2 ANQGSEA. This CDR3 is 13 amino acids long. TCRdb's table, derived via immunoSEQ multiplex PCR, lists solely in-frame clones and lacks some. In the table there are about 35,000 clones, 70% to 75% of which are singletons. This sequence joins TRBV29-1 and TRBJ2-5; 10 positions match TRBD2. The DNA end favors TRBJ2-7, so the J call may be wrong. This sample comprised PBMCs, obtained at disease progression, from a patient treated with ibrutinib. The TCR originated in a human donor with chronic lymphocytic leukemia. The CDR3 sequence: CSVDASGGYEQYF. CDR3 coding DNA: TGCAGCGTTGATGCTAGCGGGGGTTACGAGCAGTACTTC.